Listed below are T cell receptor beta chains from one sample, sequenced in a study of vaccination effects on CD4 cells after COVID-19. This table comes from immunoSEQ multiplex PCR, and its TCRdb copy is limited to in-frame clones, with some not included. The table includes about 66,000 clones, 76% detected once. These receptors are not linked to any known antigen. This specimen was CD4+ T cells from PBMCs cultured with HCoV-OC43 spike peptides, taken after COVID-19 vaccination. These TCRs come from a human donor who received a COVID-19 vaccine. Both conserved end residues are part of each CDR3. The D gene is left open where the match is weak. Clone size appears in some rows only: once, few, many, or a class for an expanded clone.

j_call: TRBJ1-1
v_call: TRBV20-1
d_call: -
clone_size: -
cdr3_nt: TGCAGTGCTAGAGGAACAGGAGGAGCTTTCTTT
cdr3_aa: CSARGTGGAFF

j_call: TRBJ1-5
v_call: TRBV5-1
d_call: -
clone_size: -
cdr3_nt: TGCGCCAGCAGCTCGGGACAACCGAATCAGCCCCAGCATTTT
cdr3_aa: CASSSGQPNQPQHF

j_call: TRBJ1-2
v_call: TRBV6-5
d_call: -
clone_size: -
cdr3_nt: TGTGCCAGCAGTCCCGACAGGTCCTACTATGGCTACACCTTC
cdr3_aa: CASSPDRSYYGYTF

j_call: TRBJ2-5
v_call: TRBV2
d_call: TRBD1
clone_size: -
cdr3_nt: TGTGCCAGCAGTCCGGGACAGTCACGCCAAGAGACCCAGTACTTC
cdr3_aa: CASSPGQSRQETQYF

j_call: TRBJ1-2
v_call: TRBV6-5
d_call: -
clone_size: -
cdr3_nt: TGTGCCAGCAACGGCAGGGATTACTATGGCTACACCTTC
cdr3_aa: CASNGRDYYGYTF

j_call: TRBJ1-2
v_call: TRBV5-6
d_call: -
clone_size: -
cdr3_nt: TGTGCCAGCAGTCCACGCGGAAGGGGCAACTATGGCTACACCTTC
cdr3_aa: CASSPRGRGNYGYTF

j_call: TRBJ2-5
v_call: TRBV12-3/TRBV12-4
d_call: -
clone_size: -
cdr3_nt: TGTGCCAGCAGTTTTTCCGGGCGGGAGACCCAGTACTTC
cdr3_aa: CASSFSGRETQYF

j_call: TRBJ2-1
v_call: TRBV24-1
d_call: TRBD2
clone_size: -
cdr3_nt: TGTGCCACCAGTGACCTGGGACTAGCGGGGGGTGGCGAGCAGTTCTTC
cdr3_aa: CATSDLGLAGGGEQFF

j_call: TRBJ2-2
v_call: TRBV6-4
d_call: -
clone_size: few
cdr3_nt: TGTGCCAGCAGTGAGTTGTCCACAGGAAACGGGGAGCTGTTTTTT
cdr3_aa: CASSELSTGNGELFF

j_call: TRBJ1-2
v_call: TRBV7-2
d_call: TRBD1
clone_size: -
cdr3_nt: TGTGCCAGCAGCTTAGGGCTGGGACAGGTATTTCGTGGCTACACCTTC
cdr3_aa: CASSLGLGQVFRGYTF

j_call: TRBJ2-2
v_call: TRBV5-1
d_call: -
clone_size: -
cdr3_nt: TGCGCCAGCAGCCTACGGACGGGGTCGGGTACCGGGGAGCTGTTTTTT
cdr3_aa: CASSLRTGSGTGELFF

j_call: TRBJ1-1
v_call: TRBV18
d_call: -
clone_size: -
cdr3_nt: TGTGCCAGCTCACCCATGGGGGCGTTGGACACTGAAGCTTTCTTT
cdr3_aa: CASSPMGALDTEAFF

j_call: TRBJ2-5
v_call: TRBV3-1/TRBV3-2
d_call: TRBD2
clone_size: -
cdr3_nt: TGTGCCAGCAGCCCGCGGGGGGCCCAAGAGACCCAGTACTTC
cdr3_aa: CASSPRGAQETQYF

j_call: TRBJ2-5
v_call: TRBV7-9
d_call: -
clone_size: -
cdr3_nt: TGTGCCAGCAGCTTTCAGGGACAAGAGACCCAGTACTTC
cdr3_aa: CASSFQGQETQYF

j_call: TRBJ1-6
v_call: TRBV7-2
d_call: -
clone_size: -
cdr3_nt: TGTGCCAGCAGGTCTCCAACCCAGGGTATAGTTTCACCCCTCCACTTT
cdr3_aa: CASRSPTQGIVSPLHF

j_call: TRBJ1-5
v_call: TRBV4-2
d_call: -
clone_size: -
cdr3_nt: TGTGCCAGCAGCCAAGATCCGGGGGTTGGCAATCAGCCCCAGCATTTT
cdr3_aa: CASSQDPGVGNQPQHF

j_call: TRBJ1-2
v_call: TRBV9
d_call: TRBD1
clone_size: -
cdr3_nt: TGTGCCAGCAGCGGTCACAGGGGGGTTTCCGGCTACACCTTC
cdr3_aa: CASSGHRGVSGYTF

j_call: TRBJ2-1
v_call: TRBV5-1
d_call: -
clone_size: -
cdr3_nt: TGCGCCAGCAGCTTGCTTCCCACCGACAATGAGCAGTTCTTC
cdr3_aa: CASSLLPTDNEQFF

j_call: TRBJ1-5
v_call: TRBV9
d_call: TRBD1
clone_size: -
cdr3_nt: TGTGCCAGCAGCGTGACAGGGGACAATCAGCCCCAGCATTTT
cdr3_aa: CASSVTGDNQPQHF

j_call: TRBJ1-1
v_call: TRBV30
d_call: -
clone_size: -
cdr3_nt: TGTGCCTGGACCCTACGGGGAGTGAACACTGAAGCTTTCTTT
cdr3_aa: CAWTLRGVNTEAFF

j_call: TRBJ2-1
v_call: TRBV2
d_call: TRBD2
clone_size: -
cdr3_nt: TGTGCCAGCAGTGAGGCGACTAGCGGGGGGCCTAATGAGCAGTTCTTC
cdr3_aa: CASSEATSGGPNEQFF

j_call: TRBJ1-6
v_call: TRBV30
d_call: -
clone_size: -
cdr3_nt: TGTGCCTGGAAGATCGACAGTGGGGAATCACCCCTCCACTTT
cdr3_aa: CAWKIDSGESPLHF

j_call: TRBJ2-6
v_call: TRBV7-3
d_call: -
clone_size: -
cdr3_nt: TGTGCCAGCAGCCGCGACTCGGGGGGGGCCAACGTCCTGACTTTC
cdr3_aa: CASSRDSGGANVLTF

j_call: TRBJ2-1
v_call: TRBV9
d_call: -
clone_size: -
cdr3_nt: TGTGCCAGCAGCGTAGTACCTCTGTTGAGTGAGCAGTTCTTC
cdr3_aa: CASSVVPLLSEQFF

j_call: TRBJ2-3
v_call: TRBV3-1/TRBV3-2
d_call: TRBD2
clone_size: -
cdr3_nt: TGTGCCAGCAGCCAAGGGTGGCTAGCGGGGGCCCTCACAGATACGCAGTATTTT
cdr3_aa: CASSQGWLAGALTDTQYF

j_call: TRBJ1-5
v_call: TRBV3-1/TRBV3-2
d_call: TRBD1
clone_size: -
cdr3_nt: TGTGCCAGCAGCCATGGGACAGGGTGCAATCAGCCCCAGCATTTT
cdr3_aa: CASSHGTGCNQPQHF

j_call: TRBJ2-5
v_call: TRBV5-1
d_call: TRBD1
clone_size: -
cdr3_nt: TGCGCCAGCAGCTCGGACGGGACAGGGGGAGAGACCCAGTACTTC
cdr3_aa: CASSSDGTGGETQYF

j_call: TRBJ1-2
v_call: TRBV9
d_call: -
clone_size: once
cdr3_nt: TGTGCCAGCAGCTCCTCGACAGGCCAAGCGACCTTC
cdr3_aa: CASSSSTGQATF

j_call: TRBJ2-3
v_call: TRBV19
d_call: -
clone_size: -
cdr3_nt: TGTGCCAGTACCCGGGGCACAGATACGCAGTATTTT
cdr3_aa: CASTRGTDTQYF

j_call: TRBJ1-1
v_call: TRBV5-1
d_call: -
clone_size: -
cdr3_nt: TGCGCCAGCACCCAAGCTATGAACACTGAAGCTTTCTTT
cdr3_aa: CASTQAMNTEAFF

j_call: TRBJ1-1
v_call: TRBV19
d_call: TRBD1
clone_size: -
cdr3_nt: TGTGCCAGTAGTTTCCGGGACAGGGTAAATGCTTTCTTT
cdr3_aa: CASSFRDRVNAFF

j_call: TRBJ1-2
v_call: TRBV4-1
d_call: -
clone_size: once
cdr3_nt: TGCGCCAGCAGCCAAGATGTTGGGGAGCGTGGCTACACCTTC
cdr3_aa: CASSQDVGERGYTF

j_call: TRBJ1-2
v_call: TRBV27
d_call: -
clone_size: -
cdr3_nt: TGTGCCAGCAGTTTAAGTGGGCAGGGTAGCTATGGCTACACCTTC
cdr3_aa: CASSLSGQGSYGYTF

j_call: TRBJ1-3
v_call: TRBV3-1/TRBV3-2
d_call: -
clone_size: -
cdr3_nt: TGTGCCAGCAGCCAAGCCTTGGCAGGGTATTCCTTTGGAAACACCATATATTTT
cdr3_aa: CASSQALAGYSFGNTIYF

j_call: TRBJ1-2
v_call: TRBV7-9
d_call: TRBD1
clone_size: few
cdr3_nt: TGTGCCAGCAGCTTAATTCCAGACAGGGATGGCTACACCTTC
cdr3_aa: CASSLIPDRDGYTF

j_call: TRBJ2-5
v_call: TRBV5-4
d_call: TRBD2
clone_size: once
cdr3_nt: TGTGCCAGCAGCTTGATTAGCGGGGGACAAGAGACCCAGTACTTC
cdr3_aa: CASSLISGGQETQYF

j_call: TRBJ1-2
v_call: TRBV7-2
d_call: -
clone_size: -
cdr3_nt: TGTGCCAGCACCAACCCGCCGCCAGCCGGCTACACCTTC
cdr3_aa: CASTNPPPAGYTF

j_call: TRBJ1-2
v_call: TRBV5-1
d_call: -
clone_size: -
cdr3_nt: TGCGCCAGCAGCTTGGTACAGGGAATTGATGGCTACACCTTC
cdr3_aa: CASSLVQGIDGYTF

j_call: TRBJ2-2
v_call: TRBV10-3
d_call: -
clone_size: -
cdr3_nt: TGTGCCATCAGTTCAACAGCCGGGGAGCTGTTTTTT
cdr3_aa: CAISSTAGELFF

j_call: TRBJ2-1
v_call: TRBV9
d_call: TRBD2
clone_size: -
cdr3_nt: TGTGCCAGCAGCGTTCGGACTAGCTCGGGTGAGCAGTTCTTC
cdr3_aa: CASSVRTSSGEQFF

j_call: TRBJ1-2
v_call: TRBV7-8
d_call: -
clone_size: -
cdr3_nt: TGTGCCAGCAGCCGGGGGGGGACTAACTATGGCTACACCTTC
cdr3_aa: CASSRGGTNYGYTF